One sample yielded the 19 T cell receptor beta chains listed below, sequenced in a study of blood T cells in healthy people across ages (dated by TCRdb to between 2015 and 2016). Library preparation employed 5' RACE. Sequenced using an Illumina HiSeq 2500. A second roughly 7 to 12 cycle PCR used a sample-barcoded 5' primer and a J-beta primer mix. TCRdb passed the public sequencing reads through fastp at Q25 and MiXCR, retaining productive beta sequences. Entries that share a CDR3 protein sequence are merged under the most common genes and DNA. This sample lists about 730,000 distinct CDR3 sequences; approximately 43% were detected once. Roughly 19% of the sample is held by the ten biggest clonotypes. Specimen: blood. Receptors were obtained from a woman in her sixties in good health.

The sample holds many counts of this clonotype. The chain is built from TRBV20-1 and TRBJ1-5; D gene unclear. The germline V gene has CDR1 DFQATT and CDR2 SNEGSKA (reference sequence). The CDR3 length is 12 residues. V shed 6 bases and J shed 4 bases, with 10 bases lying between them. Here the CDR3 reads CSAGRSNQPQHF. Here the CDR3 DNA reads TGCAGTGCCGGACGGTCAAATCAGCCCCAGCATTTT.

The CDR3 sequence is CATSPGGTANIQYF. CDR3 coding DNA: TGTGCCACCAGCCCTGGGGGGACAGCAAACATTCAGTACTTC. The gene calls are TRBV6-6 and TRBJ2-4, with a possible D match to TRBD1 (7 bases). Trimming stripped 10 bases from V and 6 bases from J, with 19 bases between. Germline V gene sequence: CDR1 MNHNY, CDR2 SVGAGI (reference sequence). CDR3 length: 14 amino acids.

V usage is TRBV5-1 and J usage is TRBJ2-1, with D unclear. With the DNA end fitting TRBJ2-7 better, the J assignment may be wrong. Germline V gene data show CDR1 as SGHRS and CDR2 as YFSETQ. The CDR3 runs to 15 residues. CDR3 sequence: CASSLEDVAYNEQYF. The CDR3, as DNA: TGCGCCAGCAGCTTGGAGGACGTTGCCTACAATGAGCAGTACTTC.

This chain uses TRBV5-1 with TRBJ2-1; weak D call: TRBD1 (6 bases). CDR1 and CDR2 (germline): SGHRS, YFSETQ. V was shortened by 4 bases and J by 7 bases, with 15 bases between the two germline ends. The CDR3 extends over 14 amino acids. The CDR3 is CASSTVQGMNEQFF. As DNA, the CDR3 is TGCGCCAGCAGCACCGTACAGGGTATGAATGAGCAGTTCTTC.

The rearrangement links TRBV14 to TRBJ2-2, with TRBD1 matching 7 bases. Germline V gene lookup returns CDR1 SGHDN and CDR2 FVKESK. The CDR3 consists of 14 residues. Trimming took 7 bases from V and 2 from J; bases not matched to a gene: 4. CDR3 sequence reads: CASKGQPNTGELFF. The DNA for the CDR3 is TGTGCCAGCAAGGGACAGCCCAACACCGGGGAGCTGTTTTTT.

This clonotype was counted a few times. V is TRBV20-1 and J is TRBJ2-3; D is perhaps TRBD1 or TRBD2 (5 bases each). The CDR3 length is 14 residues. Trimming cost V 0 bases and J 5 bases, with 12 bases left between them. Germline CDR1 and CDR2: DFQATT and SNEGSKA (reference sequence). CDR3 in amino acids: CSARESWDQDTQYF. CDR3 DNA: TGCAGTGCTAGAGAGTCTTGGGACCAAGATACGCAGTATTTT.

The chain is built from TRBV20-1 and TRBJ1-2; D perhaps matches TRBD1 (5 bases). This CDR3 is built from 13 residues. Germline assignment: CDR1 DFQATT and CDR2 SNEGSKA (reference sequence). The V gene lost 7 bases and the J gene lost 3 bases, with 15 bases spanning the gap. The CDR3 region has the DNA TGCAGTGTCGGAGAGGGGAATTACTATGGCTACACCTTC. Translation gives CSVGEGNYYGYTF.

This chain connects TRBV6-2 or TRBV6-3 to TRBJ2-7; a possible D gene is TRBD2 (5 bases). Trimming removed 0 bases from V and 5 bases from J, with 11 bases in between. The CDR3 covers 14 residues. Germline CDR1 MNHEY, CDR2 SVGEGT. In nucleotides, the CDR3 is TGTGCCAGCAGTTACTCCCCTAGCCAGAACGAGCAGTACTTC. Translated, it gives CASSYSPSQNEQYF.

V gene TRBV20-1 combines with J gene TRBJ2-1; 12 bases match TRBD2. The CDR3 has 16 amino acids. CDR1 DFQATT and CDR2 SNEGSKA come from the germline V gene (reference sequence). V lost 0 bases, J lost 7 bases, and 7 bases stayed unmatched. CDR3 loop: CSARDQLAGGGNEQFF. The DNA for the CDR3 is TGCAGTGCTAGAGACCAACTAGCGGGAGGAGGAAATGAGCAGTTCTTC.

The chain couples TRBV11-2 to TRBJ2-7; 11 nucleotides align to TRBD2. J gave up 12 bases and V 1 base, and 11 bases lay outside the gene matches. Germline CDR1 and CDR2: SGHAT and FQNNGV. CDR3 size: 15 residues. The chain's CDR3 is CASSLGGLAVSRWYF. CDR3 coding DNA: TGTGCCAGCAGCTTAGGGGGACTAGCGGTATCTCGGTGGTACTTC.

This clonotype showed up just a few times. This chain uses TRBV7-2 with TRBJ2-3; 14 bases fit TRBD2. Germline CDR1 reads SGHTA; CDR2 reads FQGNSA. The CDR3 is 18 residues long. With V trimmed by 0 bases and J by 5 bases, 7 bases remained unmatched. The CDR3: CASSLAGTSGSGIDTQYF. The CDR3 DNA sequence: TGTGCCAGCAGCTTAGCGGGGACTAGCGGGAGCGGAATAGATACGCAGTATTTT.

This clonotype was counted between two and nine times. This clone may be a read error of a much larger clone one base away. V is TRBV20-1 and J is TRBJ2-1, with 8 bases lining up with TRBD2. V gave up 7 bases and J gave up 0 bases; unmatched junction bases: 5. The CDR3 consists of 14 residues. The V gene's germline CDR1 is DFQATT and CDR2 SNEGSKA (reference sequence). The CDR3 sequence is CSGSGRVSYNEQFF. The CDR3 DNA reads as TGCAGTGGCTCCGGGAGGGTCTCCTACAATGAGCAGTTCTTC.

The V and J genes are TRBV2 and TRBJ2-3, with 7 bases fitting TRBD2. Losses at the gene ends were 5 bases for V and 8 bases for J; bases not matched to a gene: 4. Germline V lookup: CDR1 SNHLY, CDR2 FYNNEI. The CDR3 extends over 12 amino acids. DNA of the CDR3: TGTGCCAGCAGTAGCGGGGATGTTACGCAGTATTTT. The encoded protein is CASSSGDVTQYF. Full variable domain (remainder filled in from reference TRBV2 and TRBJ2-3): EPEVTQTPSHQVTQMGQEVILRCVPISNHLYFYWYRQILGQKVEFLVSFYNNEISEKSEIFDDQFSVERPDGSNFTLKIRSTKLEDSAMYFCASSSGDVTQYFGPGTRLTVL.

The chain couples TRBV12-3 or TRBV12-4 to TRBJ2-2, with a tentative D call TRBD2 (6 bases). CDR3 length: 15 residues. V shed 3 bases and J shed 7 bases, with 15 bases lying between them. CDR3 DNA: TGTGCCAGCAGTTTCCCGGGAGTTAGTAGCGGGGAGCTGTTTTTT. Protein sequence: CASSFPGVSSGELFF.

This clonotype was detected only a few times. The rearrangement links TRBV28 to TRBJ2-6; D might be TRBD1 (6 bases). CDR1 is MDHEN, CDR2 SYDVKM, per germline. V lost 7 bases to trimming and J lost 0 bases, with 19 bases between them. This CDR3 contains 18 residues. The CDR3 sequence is CASTPPGHSSSGANVLTF. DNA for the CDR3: TGTGCCAGCACCCCACCGGGACACTCCTCCTCTGGGGCCAACGTCCTGACTTTC.

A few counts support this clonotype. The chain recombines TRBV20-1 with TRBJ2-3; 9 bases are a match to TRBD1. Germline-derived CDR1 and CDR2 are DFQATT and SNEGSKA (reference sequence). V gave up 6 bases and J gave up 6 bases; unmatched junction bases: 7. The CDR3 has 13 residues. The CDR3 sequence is CSAGQGGLDTQYF. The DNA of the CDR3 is TGCAGTGCGGGACAGGGTGGGTTGGATACGCAGTATTTT.

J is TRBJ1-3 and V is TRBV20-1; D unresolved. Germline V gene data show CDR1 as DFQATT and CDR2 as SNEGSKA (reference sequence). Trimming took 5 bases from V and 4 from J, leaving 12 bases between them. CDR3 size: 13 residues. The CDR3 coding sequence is TGCAGTGCTTTCTCCCCTGGGGGAAACACCATATATTTT. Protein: CSAFSPGGNTIYF.

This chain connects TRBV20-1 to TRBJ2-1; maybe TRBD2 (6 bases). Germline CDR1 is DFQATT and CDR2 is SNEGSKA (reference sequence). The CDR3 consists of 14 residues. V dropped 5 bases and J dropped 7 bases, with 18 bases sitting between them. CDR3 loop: CSADAAGSLNEQFF. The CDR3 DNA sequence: TGCAGTGCTGACGCAGCGGGCTCCCTGAATGAGCAGTTCTTC.

DNA of the CDR3: TGCAGCGTTGAGGCCGGACGGTCTGGCTACACCTTC. It encodes CSVEAGRSGYTF. The J gene is TRBJ1-2, the V gene TRBV29-1; D remains ambiguous. This CDR3 is built from 12 residues. The V end lost 3 bases, the J end lost 7 bases, and 12 bases lay between the germline ends. Germline CDR1 reads SQVTM; CDR2 reads ANQGSEA. The variable domain in full, completed from reference TRBV29-1 and TRBJ1-2, reads SAVISQKPSRDICQRGTSLTIQCQVDSQVTMMFWYRQQPGQSLTLIATANQGSEATYESGFVIDKFPISRPNLTFSTLTVSNMSPEDSSIYLCSVEAGRSGYTFGSGTRLTVV.